These 12 T cell receptor beta chains originate from one sample sequenced in a study of T-cell reconstitution after alpha-beta-depleted transplantation in children. Unique molecular identifiers were built into the TCRbeta library. TCRdb redid the calling of the PCR reads with MiXCR, one entry per CDR3 protein. In the table there are tens of thousands of distinct CDR3 sequences, about 9.3% of which are singletons. The sample here was PBMCs, mostly from graft donor cells, taken 60 days after TCRalphabeta/CD19-depleted stem cell transplant. Source of these receptors: a male patient between 2 and 10 years old who had a stem cell transplant for chronic granulomatous disease, so the T cells may come from the graft donor.

The chain uses TRBV5-1 and TRBJ1-3, with TRBD1 matching over 7 bases. The trim removed 2 bases at V and 0 bases at J, leaving 2 bases unmatched. The CDR3 consists of 15 residues. CDR1 is SGHRS and CDR2 is YFSETQ in the germline V gene. CDR3 DNA: TGCGCCAGCAGCTTAGGGACAGTCTCTGGAAACACCATATATTTT. Translation: CASSLGTVSGNTIYF.

This chain joins TRBV6-2 or TRBV6-3 and TRBJ2-7; 8 bases match TRBD2. The CDR3 runs to 17 residues. J was trimmed by 4 bases and V by 0 bases; bases with no gene match: 11. Germline V gene data show CDR1 as MNHEY and CDR2 as SVGEGT. The CDR3 region has the DNA TGTGCCAGCAGTTACTCGACCAGCGGGGGTGGCCTATACGAGCAGTACTTC. Translation gives CASSYSTSGGGLYEQYF.

This clonotype appeared a few times. The rearrangement joins TRBV12-5 to TRBJ1-6; TRBD1 is a possible D gene (5 bases). Germline-derived CDR1 and CDR2 are LGHNT and FRNRAP. There are 14 residues in the CDR3. Trimming took 6 bases from V and 7 from J, leaving 13 bases between them. This chain's CDR3 is CASGRGGVNSPLHF. In DNA form, the CDR3 reads TGTGCTAGTGGCCGGGGAGGGGTAAATTCACCCCTCCACTTT. Using reference TRBV12-5 and TRBJ1-6 for the parts outside the CDR3, the full variable domain is DARVTQTPRHKVTEMGQEVTMRCQPILGHNTVFWYRQTMMQGLELLAYFRNRAPLDDSGMPKDRFSAEMPDATLATLKIQPSEPRDSAVYFCASGRGGVNSPLHFGNGTRLTVT.

By its share, this clonotype is hyperexpanded. The chain couples TRBV28 to TRBJ1-1, with D possibly matching TRBD1 (5 bases). V gave up 3 bases and J gave up 1 base, with 12 bases separating them. Germline V gene sequence: CDR1 MDHEN, CDR2 SYDVKM. The CDR3 is made up of 15 amino acids. The CDR3 loop reads CASSFSQGANTEAFF. The DNA for the CDR3 is TGTGCCAGCAGTTTCTCGCAGGGTGCGAACACTGAAGCTTTCTTT.

This clonotype was picked up a small number of times. J is TRBJ1-5 and V is TRBV18; a weak D match, TRBD1 (6 bases). CDR3 length equals 15 residues. The V end was cut by 2 bases, the J end by 1 base, with 9 bases between. Germline V lookup: CDR1 KGHSH, CDR2 LQKENI. The CDR3 sequence is CASSPDRRSNQPQHF. As DNA, the CDR3 is TGTGCCAGCTCACCAGACAGGAGAAGCAATCAGCCCCAGCATTTT.

This clonotype was seen just once. The chain employs TRBV2 and TRBJ2-4, with a weak D call TRBD2 (5 bases). V shed 4 bases and J shed 9 bases, with 13 bases lying between them. The CDR3 sequence is 13 residues long. Per germline, CDR1 SNHLY and CDR2 FYNNEI. CDR3 amino acids: CASSAGELGIQYF. In DNA, the CDR3 is TGTGCCAGCAGTGCCGGGGAATTAGGCATTCAGTACTTC.

At least ten counts were recorded for this clonotype. The rearrangement uses TRBV4-2 and TRBJ2-1; D ambiguous. The V end lost 0 bases, the J end lost 9 bases, and 6 bases lay between the germline ends. Looked up from germline, CDR1 is LGHNA and CDR2 is YNFKEQ. CDR3 length equals 12 residues. CDR3 in DNA: TGTGCCAGCAGCCAAGATCTAGGTGAGCAGTTCTTC. Protein: CASSQDLGEQFF.

This clonotype has just a few counts. The chain joins TRBV11-2 to TRBJ2-7; 8 bases are shared with TRBD1. Germline CDR1 is SGHAT and CDR2 is FQNNGV. The length of the CDR3 is 15 residues. V shed 7 bases, J shed 3 bases, and the junction held 11 bases outside the gene matches. CDR3 in DNA: TGTGCCAGCAACCCGGGACAGGAGATCCACTACGAGCAGTACTTC. Protein sequence: CASNPGQEIHYEQYF.

This clonotype was observed a handful of times. The J gene is TRBJ2-7, the V gene TRBV20-1; 11 bases map to TRBD2. CDR3 size: 15 residues. CDR1 DFQATT and CDR2 SNEGSKA come from the germline V gene (reference sequence). The V gene end was trimmed by 6 bases and the J gene end by 6 bases; junction bases not matched to a gene: 13. CDR3 amino acids: CSASTSGRRVGEQYF. CDR3 DNA sequence: TGCAGTGCCTCAACTAGCGGGAGAAGGGTAGGCGAGCAGTACTTC.

This clonotype was counted between two and nine times. The chain has TRBV3-1 and TRBJ1-1, with a weak D call TRBD1 (6 bases). Germline V lookup: CDR1 LGHDT, CDR2 YNNKEL (reference sequence). V dropped 1 base and J dropped 3 bases, with 18 bases sitting between them. The CDR3 covers 17 residues. The CDR3 here is CASSQVVGGRLYTEAFF. The CDR3, as DNA: TGTGCCAGCAGCCAAGTAGTTGGGGGCAGGTTATACACTGAAGCTTTCTTT.

The CDR3 DNA is TGTGCCAGCAGTTTATCGCAGGGGACTAGCACAGATACGCAGTATTTT. Amino acids: CASSLSQGTSTDTQYF. This sequence joins TRBV27 and TRBJ2-3; perhaps D is TRBD1 or TRBD2 (6 bases each). CDR1 and CDR2 (germline): MNHEY, SMNVEV (reference sequence). V gave up 0 bases and J gave up 0 bases, with 10 bases separating them. The CDR3 spans 16 residues.

This clonotype showed up many times. The chain combines TRBV12-3 or TRBV12-4 with TRBJ2-5; D gene unclear. The ends were cut back, 4 bases at V and 6 bases at J, with 15 bases in the middle. CDR3 length equals 14 residues. CDR3 nucleotide sequence: TGTGCCAGCAGTTACGACTGGCCCCCAAAGACCCAGTACTTC. This sequence encodes CASSYDWPPKTQYF.